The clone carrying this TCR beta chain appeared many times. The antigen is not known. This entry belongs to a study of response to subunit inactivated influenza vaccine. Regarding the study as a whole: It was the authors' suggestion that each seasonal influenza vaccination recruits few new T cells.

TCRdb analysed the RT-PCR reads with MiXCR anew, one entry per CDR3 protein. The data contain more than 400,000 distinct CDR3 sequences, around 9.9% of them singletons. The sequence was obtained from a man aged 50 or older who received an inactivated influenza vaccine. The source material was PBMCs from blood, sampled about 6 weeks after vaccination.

The CDR3 DNA is TGCAGCGTTGTCCTCCGGCGTAAGGACACTGAAGCTTTCTTT. Translated, it gives CSVVLRRKDTEAFF. The V call is TRBV29-1, the J call TRBJ1-1, with D unresolved. The CDR3 is made up of 14 amino acids. Trimming pared 4 bases from V and 3 bases from J, leaving 15 bases between. Germline V lookup: CDR1 SQVTM, CDR2 ANQGSEA.